These 24 T cell receptor beta chains share one sample of origin, sequenced in a study of shared clonotypes between healthy human individuals. TCRdb's table, derived via immunoSEQ multiplex PCR, lists solely in-frame clones and lacks some. The table has more than 850,000 clones, 70% to 80% seen once; the top ten hold approximately 0.5%. Input material: memory CD4+ T cells from PBMCs. Subset given: CD45RA-negative fraction. These receptors were obtained from a man in his late teens or twenties in good health. Some clones in this sample may be carry-over from other donors' samples.

The genes are TRBV19 and TRBJ1-5; TRBD1 aligns across 7 bases. From germline, CDR1 is LNHDA and CDR2 SQIVND (reference sequence). V trimming: 10 bases; J trimming: 3 bases; junction bases outside the gene matches: 12. The CDR3 totals 15 residues. CDR3: CATTYRTGANQPQHF. CDR3 coding DNA: TGTGCCACAACTTACCGTACAGGGGCCAATCAGCCCCAGCATTTT.

In the case of this clone: Within the sample, other DNA sequences also encode this same CDR3. The rearrangement joins TRBV18 to TRBJ2-7, with TRBD1 as a possible D gene (6 bases). Germline CDR1 KGHSH, CDR2 LQKENI. This CDR3 has 13 amino acids. Trimming stripped 1 base from V and 4 bases from J, with 8 bases between. The CDR3 protein is CASSPQGEYEQYF. Written as DNA, the CDR3 is TGTGCCAGCTCACCACAGGGGGAGTACGAGCAGTACTTC. The full variable domain, completed using reference TRBV18 and TRBJ2-7, is NAGVMQNPRHLVRRRGQEARLRCSPMKGHSHVYWYRQLPEEGLKFMVYLQKENIIDESGMPKERFSAEFPKEGPSILRIQQVVRGDSAAYFCASSPQGEYEQYFGPGTRLTVT.

This clone appeared a few times. The rearrangement joins TRBV5-4 to TRBJ2-6, with 13 bases lining up with TRBD2. V lost 4 bases and J lost 4; bases outside the gene matches: 5. CDR3 length equals 17 residues. Germline CDR1 and CDR2: SGHNT and YYREEE (reference sequence). The CDR3 region is CASSRTSGSPGANVLTF. DNA of the CDR3: TGTGCCAGCAGCCGGACTAGCGGGAGTCCCGGGGCCAACGTCCTGACTTTC.

The rearrangement uses TRBV29-1 and TRBJ2-1; D is perhaps TRBD1 (5 bases). Trimming removed 6 bases at V and 5 bases at J, with 14 bases between. The CDR3 runs 13 residues. The germline CDR1 and CDR2 sequences are SQVTM and ANQGSEA. Written as DNA, the CDR3 is TGCAGCGTGGACAACCAGTTGAACAATGAGCAGTTCTTC. It yields the protein CSVDNQLNNEQFF.

The chain combines TRBV4-1 with TRBJ2-2; D is unresolved. Germline loops: CDR1 MGHRA, CDR2 YSYEKL. The V end was cut by 1 base, the J end by 4 bases, with 13 bases between. CDR3 length: 16 residues. CDR3 loop: CASSQVWGRGTGELFF. The CDR3 DNA is TGCGCCAGCAGCCAAGTTTGGGGTCGCGGCACCGGGGAGCTGTTTTTT.

This clone was detected only a few times. The CDR3 reads CASSPQAGELFF. CDR3 DNA: TGTGCCAGCAGTCCCCAGGCCGGGGAGCTGTTTTTT. The V call is TRBV6-1, the J call TRBJ2-2; D unresolved. Trimming took 5 bases from V and 6 from J, leaving 7 bases between them. This CDR3 spans 12 amino acids. CDR1 MNHNS and CDR2 SASEGT come from the germline V gene.

In this sample, this clone turned up once. This rearrangement joins TRBV28 to TRBJ1-1; 9 nucleotides match TRBD1. The V gene's germline CDR1 is MDHEN and CDR2 SYDVKM. The junction had 18 bases not matched to a gene; V was cut back by 5 bases and J by 5 bases. The CDR3 spans 18 residues. The CDR3 spells CASSRRGDRVKRGTEAFF. CDR3 bases: TGTGCCAGCAGTCGACGGGGGGACAGGGTCAAGAGGGGAACTGAAGCTTTCTTT.

The chain carries TRBV11-1 and TRBJ1-1, with 8 bases fitting TRBD1. The germline CDR1 and CDR2 sequences are SGHAT and FQDESV (reference sequence). This CDR3 contains 13 residues. Trimming cost V 3 bases and J 5 bases; bases outside gene matches: 2. Here the CDR3 reads CASSFTGGTEAFF. As DNA, the CDR3 is TGTGCCAGCAGCTTTACAGGGGGGACTGAAGCTTTCTTT.

This clone appeared once. This sequence joins TRBV2 and TRBJ1-6; possibly TRBD1 for D (5 bases). Trimming removed 0 bases from V and 10 bases from J, with 22 bases in between. The CDR3 covers 18 residues. The V gene's germline CDR1 is SNHLY and CDR2 FYNNEI. This CDR3 reads CASSEALRRAGQGSPLHF. The DNA for the CDR3 is TGTGCCAGCAGTGAAGCGCTTCGTCGAGCGGGGCAGGGCTCACCCCTCCACTTT. Based on the CDR3 plus reference TRBV2 and TRBJ1-6, the full variable domain is EPEVTQTPSHQVTQMGQEVILRCVPISNHLYFYWYRQILGQKVEFLVSFYNNEISEKSEIFDDQFSVERPDGSNFTLKIRSTKLEDSAMYFCASSEALRRAGQGSPLHFGNGTRLTVT.

The V call is TRBV5-1, the J call TRBJ2-5; no reliable D call. CDR3 length equals 15 residues. The V gene lost 3 bases and the J gene lost 2 bases, with 14 bases spanning the gap. The germline CDR1 and CDR2 sequences are SGHRS and YFSETQ. Here the CDR3 reads CASSSSVGRQETQYF. The DNA for the CDR3 is TGCGCCAGCAGCTCGTCGGTTGGACGGCAAGAGACCCAGTACTTC.

This chain joins TRBV29-1 and TRBJ1-3; D gene unclear. This CDR3 spans 13 amino acids. CDR1 is SQVTM and CDR2 is ANQGSEA in the germline V gene. Trimming shortened V by 7 bases and J by 4 bases, and 14 bases separated the two germline ends. The CDR3 here is CSATVGKGNTIYF. The DNA of the CDR3 is TGCAGCGCCACAGTGGGGAAAGGAAACACCATATATTTT. The full variable domain, with the rest looked up from reference TRBV29-1 and TRBJ1-3, is SAVISQKPSRDICQRGTSLTIQCQVDSQVTMMFWYRQQPGQSLTLIATANQGSEATYESGFVIDKFPISRPNLTFSTLTVSNMSPEDSSIYLCSATVGKGNTIYFGEGSWLTVV.

Details on this clone: Given a far larger clone just one base away, this is likely a sequencing read error. In DNA form, the CDR3 reads TGTGCCAGCAGCCGGACTAGCGGGACCGCTCGCACAGACACGCAGTATTTT. Amino acids: CASSRTSGTARTDTQYF. V usage is TRBV7-9 and J usage is TRBJ2-3; 12 bases are shared with TRBD2. The CDR3 is 17 amino acids. Germline CDR1 reads SEHNR; CDR2 reads FQNEAQ (reference sequence).

The V call is TRBV9, the J call TRBJ2-5; D may be TRBD1 or TRBD2 (5 bases each). CDR1 SGDLS and CDR2 YYNGEE come from the germline V gene. V was trimmed by 4 bases and J by 2 bases, leaving 12 bases between them. The CDR3 spans 14 residues. For the CDR3, the DNA is TGTGCCAGCAGCCTCCGGGGCACTCAAGAGACCCAGTACTTC. Protein sequence: CASSLRGTQETQYF.

This clone was detected a few times. The chain combines TRBV7-8 with TRBJ1-1; D not certain. Germline assignment: CDR1 SGHVS and CDR2 FQNEAQ. This CDR3 spans 11 amino acids. Trimming took off 10 bases at V and 1 base at J, with 7 bases between the two ends. CDR3 in DNA: TGTGCCACCGGTCGGAACACTGAAGCTTTCTTT. This codes for CATGRNTEAFF.

As regards this clone: In the same sample, other DNA sequences code for this CDR3. The chain has TRBV2 and TRBJ2-7, with D unresolved. Trimming removed 6 bases from V and 2 bases from J, with 8 bases in between. This CDR3 has 12 amino acids. Germline V gene lookup returns CDR1 SNHLY and CDR2 FYNNEI. The CDR3 sequence is CASRPETYEQYF. CDR3 DNA sequence: TGTGCCAGCAGACCTGAAACCTACGAGCAGTACTTC.

The V and J genes are TRBV6-6 and TRBJ1-2; the D is unclear. Trimming removed 5 bases at V and 3 bases at J, with 13 bases between. In germline, CDR1 is MNHNY, CDR2 SVGAGI (reference sequence). CDR3 length: 14 residues. The CDR3 DNA follows: TGTGCCAGCAGTCGCCCACCATCCGACTATGGCTACACCTTC. Translation: CASSRPPSDYGYTF.

This clone was seen a single time. Other DNA sequences in the sample encode the same CDR3. CDR3 DNA: TGCAGCGTTGAGACGGGACTAGCGGCCTCCTACAATGAGCAGTTCTTC. Translation gives CSVETGLAASYNEQFF. The rearrangement uses TRBV29-1 and TRBJ2-1, with 11 bases lining up with TRBD2. The CDR3 sequence is 16 residues long. Trimming took 3 bases from V and 0 from J; bases not matched to a gene: 4. Germline V lookup: CDR1 SQVTM, CDR2 ANQGSEA.

The chain couples TRBV5-1 to TRBJ2-7; 16 nucleotides agree with TRBD2. The CDR3 sequence is 16 residues long. The V gene end was trimmed by 3 bases and the J gene end by 4 bases; junction bases not matched to a gene: 4. The germline V gene encodes CDR1 SGHRS and CDR2 YFSETQ. CDR3 nucleotide sequence: TGCGCCAGCAGCTCCGGGACTAGCGGGAGGGCTTACGAGCAGTACTTC. This translates into CASSSGTSGRAYEQYF. The full variable domain, rest sourced from reference TRBV5-1 and TRBJ2-7, is KAGVTQTPRYLIKTRGQQVTLSCSPISGHRSVSWYQQTPGQGLQFLFEYFSETQRNKGNFPGRFSGRQFSNSRSEMNVSTLELGDSALYLCASSSGTSGRAYEQYFGPGTRLTVT.

Concerning this clone: This sample also contains other DNA sequences that code for the same CDR3. CDR3 bases: TGTGCCAGCAGCTTCCGTGCAGATACGCAGTATTTT. Amino acids: CASSFRADTQYF. J is TRBJ2-3 and V is TRBV7-2; D is undetermined. CDR1 SGHTA and CDR2 FQGNSA come from the germline V gene. Trimming removed 3 bases from V and 4 bases from J, with 5 bases in between. The CDR3 length is 12 residues.

V usage is TRBV2 and J usage is TRBJ2-1; TRBD2 matches at 10 bases. Germline-derived CDR1 and CDR2 are SNHLY and FYNNEI. Trimming at V came to 3 bases and at J to 5 bases, leaving 1 base not matched to a gene. The CDR3 runs 14 residues. Written as DNA, the CDR3 is TGTGCCAGCAGTGACGGACTAGCGGACAATGAGCAGTTCTTC. Its translation is CASSDGLADNEQFF.

This clone was observed a handful of times. The chain has TRBV4-1 and TRBJ2-3, with D possibly being TRBD2 (6 bases). CDR3 length: 16 residues. V gave up 5 bases and J gave up 1 base, with 16 bases separating them. Germline lookup yields CDR1 MGHRA and CDR2 YSYEKL. The CDR3 DNA follows: TGCGCCAGCAGCTCAACCCCCTTAGCGGGCACAGATACGCAGTATTTT. Residues: CASSSTPLAGTDTQYF.

In regard to this clone: A much larger clone lies one base from this, so it may be a read error. The gene calls are TRBV7-8 and TRBJ1-5, with TRBD1 matching 11 bases. The germline CDR1 and CDR2 sequences are SGHVS and FQNEAQ. The CDR3 sequence is 14 residues long. The J segment lost 5 bases and the V segment lost 5 bases, leaving 2 bases of the junction unmatched. The CDR3 coding sequence is TGTGCCAGCAGCCGGACAGGGGGCGATCAGCCCCAGCATTTT. This sequence encodes CASSRTGGDQPQHF.

Of note for this clone: The same CDR3 arises from other DNA sequences in this sample as well. V gene TRBV5-1 combines with J gene TRBJ2-6; D ambiguous. Trimming took 0 bases from V and 0 from J, leaving 7 bases between them. The CDR3 is 16 residues long. Germline V gene lookup returns CDR1 SGHRS and CDR2 YFSETQ. The CDR3 DNA is TGCGCCAGCAGCTTGGCGCCCCTCTCTGGGGCCAACGTCCTGACTTTC. Amino acids: CASSLAPLSGANVLTF.

The V and J genes are TRBV5-4 and TRBJ2-1; TRBD2 agrees at 8 bases. The CDR3 runs 16 residues. Trimming cost V 4 bases and J 9 bases; bases outside gene matches: 15. Looked up from germline, CDR1 is SGHNT and CDR2 is YYREEE (reference sequence). This CDR3 reads CASSGGAGGRKGEQFF. CDR3 sequence (DNA): TGTGCCAGCAGCGGCGGCGCGGGAGGCCGGAAGGGTGAGCAGTTCTTC.